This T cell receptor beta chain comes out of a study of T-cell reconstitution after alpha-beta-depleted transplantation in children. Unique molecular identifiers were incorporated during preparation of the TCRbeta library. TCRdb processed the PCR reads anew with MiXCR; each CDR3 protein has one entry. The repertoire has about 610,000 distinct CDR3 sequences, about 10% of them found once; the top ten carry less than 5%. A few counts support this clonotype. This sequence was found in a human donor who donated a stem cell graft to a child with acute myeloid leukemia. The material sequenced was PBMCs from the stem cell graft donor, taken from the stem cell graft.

The CDR3 nucleotides read TGTGCCAGCAGTTCGGGACTAGCGGGATTCGCGAACACCGGGGAGCTGTTTTTT. It codes for CASSSGLAGFANTGELFF. The rearrangement uses TRBV27 and TRBJ2-2; TRBD2 agrees at 13 bases. Trimming removed 4 bases from V and 0 bases from J; junction bases left unmatched: 5. CDR1 MNHEY and CDR2 SMNVEV come from the germline V gene (reference sequence). This CDR3 comprises 18 residues.